This T cell receptor beta chain was sequenced for a study of PD-L1 blockade in urothelial cancer. Using immunoSEQ multiplex PCR, the repertoire was profiled, and TCRdb retains in-frame clones only, with some absent. This sample has fewer than 65,000 clones, with more than 80% found just once. Deletions cut 1 base from V and 8 bases from J, with 8 bases between. Germline V CDR1 and CDR2: LGHNA, YNFKEQ. There are 12 residues in the CDR3. Time point specified: pretreatment peripheral blood. The number of samples from each patient was between 1 and 8, taken pretreatment and on-treatment. The gene calls are TRBV4-2 and TRBJ1-2; D gene unclear. Source: PBMCs, taken around atezolizumab (anti-PD-L1) treatment. The receptor was derived from a man between 65 and 85 years old with urothelial cancer. The CDR3 DNA sequence: TGTGCCAGCAGCCAAGGAGTGAGAGGCTACACCTTC. As protein: CASSQGVRGYTF.